The sequence of this T cell receptor beta chain was determined in a study of post-analysis software for immune sequencing data. A note on this clonotype: Its antigen remains unidentified.

Unique molecular identifiers had been added to the TCR beta cDNA libraries. TCRdb ran MiXCR on the PCR reads and lists one entry per CDR3 protein. The table has approximately 660,000 distinct CDR3 sequences, roughly three fifths seen once. Study findings and constraints: Five or six TRBV segments, TRBV5-6, TRBV5-1 and TRBV20-1 among them, were found more frequent in patients than controls.

The CDR3 is 14 amino acids. V lost 5 bases to trimming and J lost 3 bases, with 11 bases between them. This chain joins TRBV12-3 or TRBV12-4 and TRBJ1-5; possibly TRBD1 for D (5 bases). This clonotype was obtained from a girl aged 2 to 10 with multiple sclerosis. Specimen: blood. The CDR3 loop reads CASSRGTANQPQHF. The CDR3 region has the DNA TGTGCCAGCAGTAGGGGAACAGCCAATCAGCCCCAGCATTTT.